This TCR beta chain was captured in a study of OX40 agonist ivuxolimab in advanced cancers. Overall study results and limits: Expanded clones were, on average, more numerous among CD8+ T cells than CD4+.

A word on this clone: Its antigen remains unknown.

Germline V gene sequence: CDR1 WSHSY, CDR2 SAAADI. The ends lost 0 bases at V and 5 bases at J; junction bases unmatched: 3. The CDR3 runs 14 residues. TCRdb keeps only in-frame clones here, not all; method: immunoSEQ multiplex PCR. The sample includes tens of thousands of clones, around nine tenths of them seen just once. Sequences were derived from CD4+ or CD8+ T cells sorted from blood, sampled in a trial of the OX40 agonist ivuxolimab. The rearrangement joins TRBV10-2 to TRBJ2-7; 8 bases are shared with TRBD2. The clonotype originates from an adult with an advanced solid tumor such as melanoma, head and neck, liver or kidney cancer. For the CDR3, the DNA is TGCGCCAGCAGTGAGTCGGGCGGGAGGCACGAGCAGTACTTC. This encodes CASSESGGRHEQYF.